What follows are 22 T cell receptor beta chains derived from one specimen sequenced in a study of T cell responses to AZD1222 COVID-19 vaccine. Generated by immunoSEQ multiplex PCR, the TCRdb table keeps only in-frame clones and is missing some. The sample carries about 130,000 clones, over 90% recorded once. The sequenced sample was peripheral blood, obtained on day 0 of AZD1222 vaccination. All receptors come from an adult in good health.

The chain has TRBV5-6 and TRBJ1-1; D uncertain. The CDR3 is 14 residues long. The V and J ends lost 3 bases and 0 bases respectively, with 9 bases between them. Germline V gene sequence: CDR1 SGHDT, CDR2 YYEEEE. The CDR3 region is CASSYSRLNTEAFF. The CDR3 DNA reads as TGTGCCAGCAGCTACAGCCGTTTGAACACTGAAGCTTTCTTT.

The genes are TRBV10-1 and TRBJ1-1; 9 bases align to TRBD1. V lost 5 bases, J lost 7 bases, and 2 bases stayed unmatched. CDR1 is WNHNN and CDR2 is SYGVQD in the germline V gene (reference sequence). CDR3 length: 12 amino acids. CDR3 loop: CASSSDRGEAFF. In DNA form, the CDR3 reads TGCGCCAGCAGTTCGGACAGGGGTGAAGCTTTCTTT.

CDR3: CARTGGPSFYEQYF. The CDR3 nucleotides read TGCGCCAGGACAGGGGGCCCTAGTTTTTACGAGCAGTACTTC. V is TRBV10-1 and J is TRBJ2-7; 10 positions match TRBD1. This CDR3 contains 14 residues. Germline loops: CDR1 WNHNN, CDR2 SYGVQD (reference sequence). V shed 9 bases, J shed 4 bases, and the junction held 9 bases outside the gene matches.

This clone has a single count. This chain joins TRBV27 and TRBJ2-1; no firm D call. Germline V gene sequence: CDR1 MNHEY, CDR2 SMNVEV (reference sequence). The CDR3 totals 14 residues. Deletions cut 2 bases from V and 5 bases from J, with 10 bases between. The CDR3 here is CASSLSPNHNEQFF. Here the CDR3 DNA reads TGTGCCAGCAGTTTAAGTCCCAATCACAATGAGCAGTTCTTC.

The rearrangement uses TRBV7-9 and TRBJ1-6; 7 bases line up with TRBD1. Germline trimming cut 6 bases from V and 3 bases from J; bases unmatched to any gene: 5. Germline assignment: CDR1 SEHNR and CDR2 FQNEAQ (reference sequence). The CDR3 consists of 15 residues. The DNA of the CDR3 is TGTGCCAGCAGTCACACAGGGGTCTATAATTCACCCCTCCACTTT. It translates to CASSHTGVYNSPLHF.

V is TRBV7-3 and J is TRBJ1-6, with D perhaps matching TRBD1 (5 bases). The V gene lost 3 bases and the J gene lost 0 bases, with 12 bases spanning the gap. Germline loops: CDR1 SGHTA, CDR2 FQGTGA. CDR3 length equals 17 residues. The CDR3 reads CASSFGAGSSYNSPLHF. The CDR3 region has the DNA TGTGCCAGCAGCTTCGGGGCAGGGAGCTCCTATAATTCACCCCTCCACTTT. Filled out from reference TRBV7-3 and TRBJ1-6, the complete variable domain reads GAGVSQTPSNKVTEKGKYVELRCDPISGHTALYWYRQSLGQGPEFLIYFQGTGAADDSGLPNDRFFAVRPEGSVSTLKIQRTERGDSAVYLCASSFGAGSSYNSPLHFGNGTRLTVT.

This clone was seen just once. The rearrangement links TRBV18 to TRBJ2-1; the D gene could be TRBD1 or TRBD2 (6 bases each). CDR3 size: 14 residues. V lost 1 base and J lost 6, with 10 bases in between. Germline loops: CDR1 KGHSH, CDR2 LQKENI. The CDR3 here is CASSPQGGGNEQFF. DNA of the CDR3: TGTGCCAGCTCACCACAGGGGGGCGGCAATGAGCAGTTCTTC.

V gene TRBV4-2 combines with J gene TRBJ1-1; the match to TRBD1 covers 9 bases. The CDR3 has 17 amino acids. The junction had 10 bases not matched to a gene; V was cut back by 2 bases and J by 3 bases. Per the germline V gene, CDR1 is LGHNA and CDR2 is YNFKEQ. This CDR3 reads CASSQRDRVVGDTEAFF. In DNA, the CDR3 is TGTGCCAGCAGCCAAAGGGACAGGGTAGTTGGCGACACTGAAGCTTTCTTT.

The chain couples TRBV3-1 (or the pseudogene TRBV3-2) to TRBJ2-7; weak D call: TRBD2 (5 bases). The CDR3 has 15 residues. Trimming left V 4 bases short and J 1 base short, with 14 bases between. Germline assignment: CDR1 LGHDT and CDR2 YNNKEL (reference sequence). CDR3 DNA: TGTGCCAGCAGCCCCCGCCCTCGGGGATCCTACGAGCAGTACTTC. Translation gives CASSPRPRGSYEQYF.

The CDR3 here is CASSPRCGAFTDTQYF. CDR3 in DNA: TGTGCCAGCAGCCCCCGTTGCGGGGCCTTCACAGATACGCAGTATTTT. The V call is TRBV7-4, the J call TRBJ2-3; D possibly corresponds to TRBD2 (6 bases). The CDR3 sequence is 16 residues long. Germline V gene sequence: CDR1 SGHVT, CDR2 SQSDAQ. V gave up 5 bases and J gave up 2 bases, with 17 bases separating them.

The rearrangement uses TRBV10-2 and TRBJ1-5; 8 bases are shared with TRBD1. Germline V gives CDR1 WSHSY, CDR2 SAAADI. The junction had 5 bases not matched to a gene; V was cut back by 4 bases and J by 6 bases. The CDR3 contains 14 residues. The CDR3 nucleotides read TGCGCCAGCAGTGGGCAGGGGGCGGGTCAGCCCCAGCATTTT. It specifies CASSGQGAGQPQHF.

V gene TRBV18 combines with J gene TRBJ1-5, with 7 bases aligning to TRBD1. CDR3 length equals 15 residues. Germline V CDR1 and CDR2: KGHSH, LQKENI. Trimming took 3 bases from V and 7 from J; bases not matched to a gene: 9. The CDR3 loop is CASSPSGGVEQPQHF. In DNA, the CDR3 is TGTGCCAGCTCACCCTCAGGGGGGGTAGAGCAGCCCCAGCATTTT. Complete variable domain (other parts from reference TRBV18 and TRBJ1-5): NAGVMQNPRHLVRRRGQEARLRCSPMKGHSHVYWYRQLPEEGLKFMVYLQKENIIDESGMPKERFSAEFPKEGPSILRIQQVVRGDSAAYFCASSPSGGVEQPQHFGDGTRLSIL.

This clone was recorded only once. CDR3 in DNA: TGTGCCAGCAGCGTTAAAGGGGACAGGGGTCCCTATGGCTACACCTTC. Translated, it gives CASSVKGDRGPYGYTF. The genes are TRBV9 and TRBJ1-2; 10 positions agree with TRBD1. Germline CDR1 and CDR2: SGDLS and YYNGEE. CDR3 length: 16 residues. Trimming at V came to 2 bases and at J to 4 bases, leaving 8 bases not matched to a gene.

About this clone itself: Other DNA variants within this sample encode the same CDR3. The rearrangement uses TRBV3-1 (or the pseudogene TRBV3-2) and TRBJ2-2; D unclear. This CDR3 contains 12 residues. V was cut by 1 base and J by 7 bases, with 4 bases left in between. The V gene's germline CDR1 is LGHDT and CDR2 YNNKEL (reference sequence). CDR3 in DNA: TGTGCCAGCAGCCAAGTCAGCGGGGAGCTGTTTTTT. This sequence encodes CASSQVSGELFF.

The chain carries TRBV4-1 and TRBJ2-3, with 9 nucleotides matching TRBD1. Per germline, CDR1 MGHRA and CDR2 YSYEKL. Trimming took 4 bases from V and 1 from J; bases not matched to a gene: 3. The CDR3 contains 15 residues. CDR3 protein: CASSPGDRGTDTQYF. The CDR3 coding sequence is TGCGCCAGCAGCCCTGGGGACAGGGGCACAGATACGCAGTATTTT.

The V gene is TRBV15, the J gene TRBJ1-4, with D possibly being TRBD1 (5 bases). The germline V gene encodes CDR1 LNHNV and CDR2 YYDKDF (reference sequence). V lost 2 bases to trimming and J lost 7 bases, with 14 bases between them. This CDR3 contains 15 residues. The CDR3 protein is CATSRRGSVGEKLFF. The CDR3 bases are TGTGCCACCAGCAGAAGGGGCTCCGTCGGTGAAAAACTGTTTTTT. The variable domain in full, with the rest retrieved from reference TRBV15 and TRBJ1-4, is DAMVIQNPRYQVTQFGKPVTLSCSQTLNHNVMYWYQQKSSQAPKLLFHYYDKDFNNEADTPDNFQSRRPNTSFCFLDIRSPGLGDTAMYLCATSRRGSVGEKLFFGSGTQLSVL.

The rearrangement links TRBV5-6 to TRBJ1-1; D gene unclear. Germline V gene lookup returns CDR1 SGHDT and CDR2 YYEEEE. V shed 6 bases and J shed 8 bases, with 14 bases lying between them. This CDR3 spans 12 amino acids. The CDR3 bases are TGTGCCAGCACCCGTGGCCCGGTAGAAGCTTTCTTT. Its translation is CASTRGPVEAFF.

The chain links TRBV19 to TRBJ2-2; TRBD2 matches 11 bases. This CDR3 comprises 19 residues. V lost 5 bases to trimming and J lost 6 bases; unmatched junction nucleotides: 17. Germline CDR1 is LNHDA and CDR2 is SQIVND (reference sequence). The CDR3 spells CASSLTTGLAGGPPGELFF. As DNA, the CDR3 is TGTGCCAGTAGTCTTACTACGGGATTAGCGGGGGGGCCCCCCGGGGAGCTGTTTTTT.

A few counts support this clone. The chain couples TRBV18 to TRBJ1-4; the D is unclear. CDR3 length equals 14 residues. The V end was cut by 3 bases, the J end by 0 bases, with 5 bases between. Germline CDR1 reads KGHSH; CDR2 reads LQKENI. CDR3 sequence: CASSPTATNEKLFF. Written as DNA, the CDR3 is TGTGCCAGCTCACCTACAGCAACTAATGAAAAACTGTTTTTT.

The CDR3 here is CASSLRLAGREQYF. CDR3 nucleotide sequence: TGCGCCAGCAGCCTCCGACTAGCGGGGAGGGAGCAGTACTTC. V usage is TRBV4-1 and J usage is TRBJ2-7; TRBD2 matches 11 bases. With 4 bases clipped from V and 7 bases from J, the junction kept 6 bases outside the gene matches. This CDR3 is 14 amino acids long. Germline V gene sequence: CDR1 MGHRA, CDR2 YSYEKL.

The CDR3 is CASSLEGAYGYTF. The DNA of the CDR3 is TGCGCCAGCAGCTTGGAAGGGGCCTATGGCTACACCTTC. The rearrangement links TRBV5-1 to TRBJ1-2, with D perhaps TRBD1 (5 bases). Looked up from germline, CDR1 is SGHRS and CDR2 is YFSETQ. Deletions cut 0 bases from V and 4 bases from J, with 7 bases between. The CDR3 loop spans 13 amino acids.

The rearrangement uses TRBV30 and TRBJ1-6; D might be TRBD1 (5 bases). The CDR3 is made up of 12 amino acids. V lost 4 bases and J 10 bases, leaving 11 bases between the germline ends. Germline V gene sequence: CDR1 GTSNPN, CDR2 SVGIG (reference sequence). For the CDR3, the DNA is TGTGCCTGGACAGGGACTGAGTCACCCCTCCACTTT. Amino acids: CAWTGTESPLHF.